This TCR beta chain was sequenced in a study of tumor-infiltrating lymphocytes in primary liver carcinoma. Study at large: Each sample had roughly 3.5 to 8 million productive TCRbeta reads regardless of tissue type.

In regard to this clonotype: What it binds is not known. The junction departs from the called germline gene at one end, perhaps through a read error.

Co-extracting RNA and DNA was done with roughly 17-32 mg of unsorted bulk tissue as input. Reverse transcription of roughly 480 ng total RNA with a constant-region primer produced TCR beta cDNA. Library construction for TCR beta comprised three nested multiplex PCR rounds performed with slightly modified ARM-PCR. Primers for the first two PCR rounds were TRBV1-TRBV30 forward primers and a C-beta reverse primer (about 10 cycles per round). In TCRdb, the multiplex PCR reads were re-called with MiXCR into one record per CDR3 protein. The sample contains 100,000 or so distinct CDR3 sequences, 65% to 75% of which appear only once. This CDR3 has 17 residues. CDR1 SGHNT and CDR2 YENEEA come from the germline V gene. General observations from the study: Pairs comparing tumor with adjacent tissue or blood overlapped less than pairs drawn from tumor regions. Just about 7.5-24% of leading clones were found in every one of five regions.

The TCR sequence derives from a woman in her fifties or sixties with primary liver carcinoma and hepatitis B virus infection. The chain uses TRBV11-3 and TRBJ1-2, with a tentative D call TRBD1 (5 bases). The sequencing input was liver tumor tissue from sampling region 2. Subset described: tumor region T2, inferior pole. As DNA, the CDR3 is TGTGCTAGCAGCTCCGGCCTCTGGGGCTGGGTAACTGATGGCTACACCTTC. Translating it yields CASSSGLWGWVTDGYTF.